This entry features one TCR beta chain sequence. What this receptor recognizes is not known. Base qualities are not recorded, but no much larger clone differs from it by a single base. The collaborating institutions used their own protocols to collect whole blood in K2EDTA tubes. For TCRbeta analysis, collaborator samples were shipped as frozen whole blood, as isolated PBMCs, or as DNA extracted from either sample type. These data are taken from a study of blood T cell repertoires in COVID-19 (dated by TCRdb to 2018 to 2021). Background for the entire study: Collaborator samples came from the United States, Italy and Spain and covered acute and convalescent phases of COVID-19. The material from the prospective study consisted of cDNA or gDNA derived from T cells, B-cell-depleted T cells, or PBMCs. Deeply sampled blood TCRbeta repertoires from subjects exposed to, actively infected with, or recovered from COVID-19 were included in the dataset. The repertoires were released in a freely available public database intended as a resource for research on the immune response to SARS-CoV-2. The samples were drawn from two sources: the first 160 participants of the ongoing ImmuneRACE study, and 1,254 subjects contributed by 6 global collaborators. Sample metadata almost always included a de-identified subject ID, COVID-19 status, age in years and sex. Where available, HLA class I and class II types were taken from metadata supplied by the sample provider and were not determined by assay-based typing.

The immunoSEQ Assay, a bias-controlled multiplex PCR, was used to amplify TCRbeta CDR3 regions from genomic DNA. The paper's processing steps were these. Within the assay, amplification of reference gene primers was used to estimate how many nucleated cells each sample contained. To quantify the absolute abundance of each unique TCRbeta CDR3 rearrangement, sequence reads were collapsed and filtered. For each sample, productive Simpson clonality was calculated as the square root of Simpson's diversity index over productive rearrangements. The table comes from immuneACCESS by way of TCRdb, which keeps in-frame sequences with V and J called. Part of the clones is missing from these tables; in studies checked, under half for an unresolved V gene and the rest for unknown reasons. V and J calls and clone size are copied from that table; D and trimming were computed from the DNA. The sample contains 70,000 to 80,000 clones, about 80% of them found a single time. The top ten clones comprise around 12% of the sample.

V is cut back by 6 bases and J by 2 bases, with 17 bases in the junction unmatched. The CDR3 numbers 18 residues from cysteine through phenylalanine. Of the read, only the CDR3 DNA is kept; its 54 bases are in frame from base 1. Looking up the germline V gene yields CDR1 SGHVS and CDR2 FQNEAQ. The paper as a whole reports these results and caveats: The amount of clinical and demographic metadata varied by source and participant and was provided uncurated.

This TCR was sampled from a human donor in a cohort sampled during active COVID-19. The sequence joins TRBV7-8 to TRBJ2-5; the central 8 bases match TRBD2. Sequenced sample: peripheral blood. CDR3 protein: CASSFNWAGGAQQETQYF. In nucleotides, the sequence is TGTGCCAGCAGTTTTAATTGGGCCGGGGGGGCACAGCAAGAGACCCAGTACTTC.